The 18 T cell receptor beta chains reported below all come from one sample, sequenced in a study of cytomegalovirus exposure and HLA in healthy donors. TCRdb's copy holds only in-frame clones and misses some; the assay was immunoSEQ multiplex PCR. This sample has around 300,000 clones, with approximately 83% found just once. The sequenced sample consisted of PBMCs. The source of these receptors is a woman younger than 35 in good health and CMV-seronegative.

The chain links TRBV21-1 to TRBJ2-5; the table calls TRBD2, which could not be checked here. TRBV21-1 is tagged as a pseudogene. The CDR3 contains 14 residues. The CDR3 loop is CASSYLAGKETQYF. CDR3 in DNA: TGTGCCAGCAGCTATCTGGCGGGGAAAGAGACCCAGTACTTC.

The chain links TRBV5-1 to TRBJ2-7; TRBD1 might be the D (6 bases). The V and J ends lost 1 base and 2 bases respectively, with 13 bases between them. There are 15 residues in the CDR3. From germline, CDR1 is SGHRS and CDR2 YFSETQ. In DNA, the CDR3 is TGCGCCAGCAGCTTGTCGGCGAACAGGGCCTACGAGCAGTACTTC. Residues: CASSLSANRAYEQYF.

This clone occurred once. The chain joins TRBV19 to TRBJ1-2; no firm D call. Deletions cut 7 bases from V and 2 bases from J, with 5 bases between. Germline loops: CDR1 LNHDA, CDR2 SQIVND (reference sequence). CDR3 length equals 11 residues. The DNA for the CDR3 is TGTGCCAGTAACAAGAACTATGGCTACACCTTC. The encoded protein is CASNKNYGYTF. Variable domain in full (rest from reference TRBV19 and TRBJ1-2): DGGITQSPKYLFRKEGQNVTLSCEQNLNHDAMYWYRQDPGQGLRLIYYSQIVNDFQKGDIAEGYSVSREKKESFPLTVTSAQKNPTAFYLCASNKNYGYTFGSGTRLTVV.

The rearrangement uses TRBV7-9 and TRBJ2-7; 7 bases are a match to TRBD2. The CDR3 has 15 amino acids. The ends lost 4 bases at V and 3 bases at J; junction bases unmatched: 9. Per the germline V gene, CDR1 is SEHNR and CDR2 is FQNEAQ (reference sequence). This CDR3 is CASSSPGGSIYEQYF. The CDR3 DNA reads TGTGCCAGCAGCTCTCCTGGCGGGAGTATCTACGAGCAGTACTTC.

The chain recombines TRBV10-2 with TRBJ1-4, with 9 nucleotides matching TRBD1. The CDR3 has 13 amino acids. Germline trimming cut 7 bases from V and 8 bases from J; bases unmatched to any gene: 5. Germline V CDR1 and CDR2: WSHSY, SAAADI. The CDR3: CASIRTGEEKLFF. Here the CDR3 DNA reads TGCGCCAGCATTCGGACAGGGGAGGAAAAACTGTTTTTT.

The rearrangement links TRBV11-3 to TRBJ2-1, with a tentative D call TRBD1 (6 bases). The germline gives CDR1 SGHNT, CDR2 YENEEA. The CDR3 covers 15 residues. Trimming removed 3 bases at V and 7 bases at J, with 16 bases between. CDR3 bases: TGTGCCAGCAGCTTGATGTCAGGGGTAGATAATGAGCAGTTCTTC. Translated: CASSLMSGVDNEQFF.

The rearrangement links TRBV5-1 to TRBJ1-2; the D gene is possibly TRBD1 (6 bases). With 5 bases removed from V and 5 bases from J, the gap between germline ends came to 16 bases. Looked up from germline, CDR1 is SGHRS and CDR2 is YFSETQ. The CDR3 contains 14 residues. In DNA form, the CDR3 reads TGCGCCAGCAGAATAATCGGGGGGCTTTATGGCTACACCTTC. The encoded protein is CASRIIGGLYGYTF.

The chain combines TRBV5-4 with TRBJ2-3, with a possible D match to TRBD2 (5 bases). V was shortened by 5 bases and J by 5 bases, with 18 bases between the two germline ends. Germline CDR1 SGHNT, CDR2 YYREEE (reference sequence). This CDR3 is built from 15 residues. For the CDR3, the DNA is TGTGCCAGCAGTTCTTACGTCGGGGTAGAAGATACGCAGTATTTT. It codes for CASSSYVGVEDTQYF.

The V call is TRBV30, the J call TRBJ1-2; TRBD1 matches 10 bases. Germline V CDR1 and CDR2: GTSNPN, SVGIG (reference sequence). The length of the CDR3 is 15 residues. Losses at the gene ends were 0 bases for V and 4 bases for J; bases not matched to a gene: 5. In DNA form, the CDR3 reads TGTGCCTGGAGTGTAGGGGACAGGGGAGCCTATGGCTACACCTTC. Its protein product is CAWSVGDRGAYGYTF.

Turning to this clone: This CDR3 is also generated by other DNA sequences in the sample. This chain uses TRBV19 with TRBJ2-7, with TRBD1 identical over 8 bases. V lost 5 bases to trimming and J lost 4 bases; unmatched junction nucleotides: 4. Germline CDR1 is LNHDA and CDR2 is SQIVND (reference sequence). The CDR3 has 13 residues. This CDR3 is CASSLDRAYEQYF. In DNA form, the CDR3 reads TGTGCCAGTAGTCTGGACAGGGCTTACGAGCAGTACTTC.

Of note for this clone: Other nucleotide sequences in the sample specify the same CDR3. The chain couples TRBV18 to TRBJ2-5; possible D gene TRBD1, 5 bases. Germline V gene lookup returns CDR1 KGHSH and CDR2 LQKENI. The CDR3 consists of 13 residues. Trimming removed 3 bases at V and 2 bases at J, with 7 bases between. As DNA, the CDR3 is TGTGCCAGCTCACCTGACAGTCAAGAGACCCAGTACTTC. Its protein product is CASSPDSQETQYF.

V is TRBV30 and J is TRBJ2-3; 8 bases agree with TRBD2. Germline V lookup: CDR1 GTSNPN, CDR2 SVGIG (reference sequence). The CDR3 covers 13 residues. The V gene end was trimmed by 4 bases and the J gene end by 6 bases; junction bases not matched to a gene: 6. The CDR3 here is CAWTGGLEDTQYF. CDR3 DNA sequence: TGTGCCTGGACGGGGGGACTAGAGGATACGCAGTATTTT.

The chain carries TRBV5-6 and TRBJ2-7, with 7 positions matching TRBD1. The CDR3 loop spans 15 amino acids. From germline, CDR1 is SGHDT and CDR2 YYEEEE. V was clipped by 0 bases and J by 1 base; unmatched bases: 4. As DNA, the CDR3 is TGTGCCAGCAGCTTGGTTCCGGGACAGTCCTACGAGCAGTACTTC. As protein: CASSLVPGQSYEQYF.

This clone was counted between two and nine times. CDR3 region: CASSQGTWGYTF. The CDR3 coding sequence is TGCGCCAGCAGCCAAGGAACATGGGGCTACACCTTC. The chain links TRBV4-3 to TRBJ1-2, with D hard to call. This CDR3 is 12 amino acids long. Looked up from germline, CDR1 is LGHNA and CDR2 is YSLEER. Between the trimmed V and J ends, which lost 1 base and 8 bases, there was a span of 8 bases.

In this sample, this clone turned up a few times. The chain recombines TRBV18 with TRBJ2-2, with D hard to call. The CDR3 has 13 amino acids. Germline loops: CDR1 KGHSH, CDR2 LQKENI. Trimming pared 3 bases from V and 3 bases from J, leaving 5 bases between. In DNA, the CDR3 is TGTGCCAGCTCACCCCCATACACCGGGGAGCTGTTTTTT. This translates into CASSPPYTGELFF.

The chain couples TRBV25-1 to TRBJ2-1, with 7 bases aligning to TRBD1. After removal of 8 bases from V and 6 bases from J, the junction contained 10 bases not matched to a gene. CDR1 and CDR2 (germline): MGHDK, SYGVNS. The CDR3 consists of 14 residues. The CDR3 nucleotides are TGTGCCAGCGGCGAGCTCCGGGACAGCAATGAGCAGTTCTTC. Protein: CASGELRDSNEQFF.

This chain uses TRBV5-1 with TRBJ2-2; 9 nucleotides match TRBD1. The ends lost 3 bases at V and 2 bases at J; junction bases unmatched: 5. CDR3 length equals 16 residues. CDR1 and CDR2 (germline): SGHRS, YFSETQ. DNA of the CDR3: TGCGCCAGCAGCTCACAGGGGGCGTCCAACACCGGGGAGCTGTTTTTT. Encoded protein: CASSSQGASNTGELFF.

The V call is TRBV18, the J call TRBJ1-2, with D tentatively TRBD1 (6 bases). Trimming removed 6 bases from V and 1 base from J, with 9 bases in between. Per germline, CDR1 KGHSH and CDR2 LQKENI. The CDR3 has 13 residues. The CDR3 DNA follows: TGTGCCAGCTCTCAGGACAGTAACTATGGCTACACCTTC. Residues: CASSQDSNYGYTF.